This T cell receptor beta chain was sequenced for a study of T cell responses to AZD1222 COVID-19 vaccine. Sequencing used immunoSEQ multiplex PCR; TCRdb keeps in-frame clones, though not all of them. The sample holds some 160,000 clones, approximately 91% seen once. V lost 1 base and J lost 0, with 15 bases in between. Germline CDR1 SGHAT, CDR2 FQNNGV. There are 18 residues in the CDR3. Study-wide results and limits: Baseline testing showed seropositivity in only six AZD1222 recipients. Repertoires were obtained only post-peak T cell response.

Comment on this clone: The antigen remains unidentified.

The sequence was collected from an adult who received the AZD1222 COVID-19 vaccine. The sequencing used peripheral blood, collected 28 days after the second AZD1222 dose. The rearrangement joins TRBV11-2 to TRBJ2-2; D gene uncertain. The CDR3 coding sequence is TGTGCCAGCAGCTTAGTTGTGACATCGGGCGCGAACACCGGGGAGCTGTTTTTT. Translated, it gives CASSLVVTSGANTGELFF.